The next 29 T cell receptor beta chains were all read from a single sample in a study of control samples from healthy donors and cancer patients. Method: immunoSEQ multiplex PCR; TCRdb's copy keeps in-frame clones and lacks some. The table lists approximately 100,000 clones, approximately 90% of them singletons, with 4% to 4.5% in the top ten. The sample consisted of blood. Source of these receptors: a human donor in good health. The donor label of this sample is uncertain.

Here the CDR3 DNA reads TGTGCCAGCAGTGAAGTGACAGGGTTTTACAATGAGCAGTTCTTC. Translation gives CASSEVTGFYNEQFF. V and J are TRBV6-1 and TRBJ2-1, with 7 bases lining up with TRBD1. There are 15 residues in the CDR3. Germline CDR1 reads MNHNS; CDR2 reads SASEGT. After removal of 1 base from V and 4 bases from J, the junction contained 4 bases not matched to a gene.

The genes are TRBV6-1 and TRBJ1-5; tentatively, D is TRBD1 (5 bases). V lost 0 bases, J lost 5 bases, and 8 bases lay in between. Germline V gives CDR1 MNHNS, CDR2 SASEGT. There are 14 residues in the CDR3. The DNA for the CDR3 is TGTGCCAGCAGTGAAGCTCCAGGGTATCAGCCCCAGCATTTT. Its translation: CASSEAPGYQPQHF.

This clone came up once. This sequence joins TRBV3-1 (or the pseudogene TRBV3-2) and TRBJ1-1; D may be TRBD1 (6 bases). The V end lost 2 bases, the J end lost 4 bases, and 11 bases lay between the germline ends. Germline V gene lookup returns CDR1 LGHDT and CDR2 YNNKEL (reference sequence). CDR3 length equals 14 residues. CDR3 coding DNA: TGTGCCAGCAGCCAATCGGGGGGGCCCACTGAAGCTTTCTTT. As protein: CASSQSGGPTEAFF.

CDR3 in DNA: TGTGCCAGCAAAGCCACAGAGGGGAATGGAAACACCATATATTTT. This codes for CASKATEGNGNTIYF. The V gene is TRBV6-5, the J gene TRBJ1-3, with D perhaps matching TRBD1 (5 bases). The CDR3 is made up of 15 amino acids. Germline V gene lookup returns CDR1 MNHEY and CDR2 SVGAGI. Trimming took 7 bases from V and 3 from J, leaving 16 bases between them.

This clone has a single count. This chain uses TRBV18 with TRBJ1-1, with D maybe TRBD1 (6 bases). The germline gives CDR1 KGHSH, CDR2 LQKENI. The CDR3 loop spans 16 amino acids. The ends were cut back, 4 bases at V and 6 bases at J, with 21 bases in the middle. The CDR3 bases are TGTGCCAGCTCACGAAGCTCCGGGGCAGGGGTCTCTGAAGCTTTCTTT. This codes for CASSRSSGAGVSEAFF.

The CDR3 spells CSVRQGIVEAGYTF. CDR3 DNA: TGCAGCGTCAGACAGGGAATCGTGGAGGCAGGCTACACCTTC. The V call is TRBV29-1, the J call TRBJ1-2; 7 nucleotides line up with TRBD1. This CDR3 comprises 14 residues. V trimming: 6 bases; J trimming: 8 bases; junction bases outside the gene matches: 15. CDR1 and CDR2 (germline): SQVTM, ANQGSEA. Full variable domain (outside the CDR3, taken from reference TRBV29-1 and TRBJ1-2): SAVISQKPSRDICQRGTSLTIQCQVDSQVTMMFWYRQQPGQSLTLIATANQGSEATYESGFVIDKFPISRPNLTFSTLTVSNMSPEDSSIYLCSVRQGIVEAGYTFGSGTRLTVV.

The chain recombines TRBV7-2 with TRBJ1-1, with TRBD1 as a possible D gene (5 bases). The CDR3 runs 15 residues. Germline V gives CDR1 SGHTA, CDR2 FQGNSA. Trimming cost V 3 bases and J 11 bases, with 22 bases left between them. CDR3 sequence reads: CASSFSQGFVLGAFF. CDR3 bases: TGTGCCAGCAGCTTTTCCCAGGGTTTCGTCTTAGGGGCTTTCTTT. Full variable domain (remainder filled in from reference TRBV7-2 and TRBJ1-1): GAGVSQSPSNKVTEKGKDVELRCDPISGHTALYWYRQSLGQGLEFLIYFQGNSAPDKSGLPSDRFSAERTGGSVSTLTIQRTQQEDSAVYLCASSFSQGFVLGAFFGQGTRLTVV.

The CDR3 region has the DNA TGTGCCAGCAGCTTAGGAGGGAGGGAGACCCAGTACTTC. It yields the protein CASSLGGRETQYF. This sequence joins TRBV11-2 and TRBJ2-5, with D maybe TRBD2 (6 bases). Germline assignment: CDR1 SGHAT and CDR2 FQNNGV. V lost 1 base, J lost 5 bases, and 8 bases lay in between. The CDR3 totals 13 residues.

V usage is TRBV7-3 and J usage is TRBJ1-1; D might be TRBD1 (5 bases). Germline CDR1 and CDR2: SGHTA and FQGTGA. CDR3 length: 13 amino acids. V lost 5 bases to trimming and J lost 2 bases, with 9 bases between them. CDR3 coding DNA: TGTGCCAGCAGCGAAGACAGCAACACTGAAGCTTTCTTT. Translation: CASSEDSNTEAFF.

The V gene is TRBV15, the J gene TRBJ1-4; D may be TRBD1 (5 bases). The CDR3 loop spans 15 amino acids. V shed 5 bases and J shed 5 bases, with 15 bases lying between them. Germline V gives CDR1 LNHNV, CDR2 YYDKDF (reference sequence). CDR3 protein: CATSGAEAKNEKLFF. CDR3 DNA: TGTGCCACCAGCGGGGCGGAGGCCAAAAATGAAAAACTGTTTTTT.

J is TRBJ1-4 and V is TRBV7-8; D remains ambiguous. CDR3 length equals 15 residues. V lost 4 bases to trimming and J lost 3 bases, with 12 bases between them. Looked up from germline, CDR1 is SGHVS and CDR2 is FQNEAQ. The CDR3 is CASSWWTPPNEKLFF. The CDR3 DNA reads TGTGCCAGCAGCTGGTGGACTCCACCTAATGAAAAACTGTTTTTT.

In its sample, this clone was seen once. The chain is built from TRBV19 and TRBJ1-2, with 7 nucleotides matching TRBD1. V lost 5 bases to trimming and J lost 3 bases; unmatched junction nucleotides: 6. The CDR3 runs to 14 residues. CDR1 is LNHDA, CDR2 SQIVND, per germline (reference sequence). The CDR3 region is CASSPTGVHYGYTF. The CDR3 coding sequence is TGTGCCAGTAGTCCAACAGGGGTGCACTATGGCTACACCTTC.

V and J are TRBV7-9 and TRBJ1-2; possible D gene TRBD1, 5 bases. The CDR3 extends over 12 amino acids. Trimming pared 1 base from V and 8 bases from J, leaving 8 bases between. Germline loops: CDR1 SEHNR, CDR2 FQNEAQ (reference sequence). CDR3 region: CASSLVGGGYTF. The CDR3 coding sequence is TGTGCCAGCAGCTTAGTTGGGGGAGGCTACACCTTC.

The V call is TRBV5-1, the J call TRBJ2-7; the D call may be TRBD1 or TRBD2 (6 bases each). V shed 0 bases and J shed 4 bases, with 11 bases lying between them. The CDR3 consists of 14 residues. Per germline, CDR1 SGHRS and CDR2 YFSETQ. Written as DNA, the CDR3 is TGCGCCAGCAGCTTGGGGTTAGGGGGGTACGAGCAGTACTTC. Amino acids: CASSLGLGGYEQYF. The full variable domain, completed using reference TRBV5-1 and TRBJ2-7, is KAGVTQTPRYLIKTRGQQVTLSCSPISGHRSVSWYQQTPGQGLQFLFEYFSETQRNKGNFPGRFSGRQFSNSRSEMNVSTLELGDSALYLCASSLGLGGYEQYFGPGTRLTVT.

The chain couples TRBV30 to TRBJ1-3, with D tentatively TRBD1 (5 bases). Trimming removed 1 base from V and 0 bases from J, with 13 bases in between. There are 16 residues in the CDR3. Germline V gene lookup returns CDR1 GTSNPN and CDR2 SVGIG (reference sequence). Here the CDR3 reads CAWSGGLMSSGNTIYF. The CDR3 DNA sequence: TGTGCCTGGAGTGGGGGACTCATGAGCTCTGGAAACACCATATATTTT.

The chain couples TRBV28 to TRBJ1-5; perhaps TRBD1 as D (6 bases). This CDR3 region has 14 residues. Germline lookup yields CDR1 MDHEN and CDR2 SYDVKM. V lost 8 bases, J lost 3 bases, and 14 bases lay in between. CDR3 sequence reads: CASRDTGINQPQHF. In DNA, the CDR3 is TGTGCCAGCCGTGATACAGGGATCAATCAGCCCCAGCATTTT.

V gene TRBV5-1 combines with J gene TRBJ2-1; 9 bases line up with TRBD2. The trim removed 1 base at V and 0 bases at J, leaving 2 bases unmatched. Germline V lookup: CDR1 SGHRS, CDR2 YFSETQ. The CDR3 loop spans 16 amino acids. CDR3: CASSLPGLASYNEQFF. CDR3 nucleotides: TGCGCCAGCAGCTTGCCGGGACTAGCCTCCTACAATGAGCAGTTCTTC.

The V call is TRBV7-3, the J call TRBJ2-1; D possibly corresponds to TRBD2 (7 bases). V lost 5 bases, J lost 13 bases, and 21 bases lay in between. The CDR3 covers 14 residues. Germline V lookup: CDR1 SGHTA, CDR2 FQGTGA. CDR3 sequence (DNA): TGTGCCAGCAGCCCAACTGGGAGGGGGAGGAAACAGTTCTTC. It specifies CASSPTGRGRKQFF.

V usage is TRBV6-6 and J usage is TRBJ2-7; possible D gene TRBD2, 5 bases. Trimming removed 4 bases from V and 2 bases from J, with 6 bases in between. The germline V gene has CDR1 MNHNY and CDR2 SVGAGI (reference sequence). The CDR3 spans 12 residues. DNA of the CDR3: TGTGCCAGCAGTTTCGGGACCTACGAGCAGTACTTC. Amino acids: CASSFGTYEQYF.

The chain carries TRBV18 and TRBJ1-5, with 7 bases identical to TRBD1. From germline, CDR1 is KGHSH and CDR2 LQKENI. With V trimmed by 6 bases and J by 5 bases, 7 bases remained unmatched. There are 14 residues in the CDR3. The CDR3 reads CASSRTGADQPQHF. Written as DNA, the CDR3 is TGTGCCAGCTCCCGAACAGGGGCTGATCAGCCCCAGCATTTT. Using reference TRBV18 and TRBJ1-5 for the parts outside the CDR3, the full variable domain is NAGVMQNPRHLVRRRGQEARLRCSPMKGHSHVYWYRQLPEEGLKFMVYLQKENIIDESGMPKERFSAEFPKEGPSILRIQQVVRGDSAAYFCASSRTGADQPQHFGDGTRLSIL.

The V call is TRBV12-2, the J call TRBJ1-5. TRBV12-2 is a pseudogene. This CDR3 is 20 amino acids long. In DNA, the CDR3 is TGTGCAAGTCGCTTAGCGCTCCCGGGCAGAATCCCCACTAGCAATCAGCCCCAGCATTTT. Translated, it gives CASRLALPGRIPTSNQPQHF.

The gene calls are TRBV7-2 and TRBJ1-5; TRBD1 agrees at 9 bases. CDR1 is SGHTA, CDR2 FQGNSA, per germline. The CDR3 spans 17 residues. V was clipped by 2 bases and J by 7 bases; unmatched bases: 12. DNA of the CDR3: TGTGCCAGCAGCTTAATCTCTCCGGGACAGGGAGTCCAGCCCCAGCATTTT. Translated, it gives CASSLISPGQGVQPQHF.

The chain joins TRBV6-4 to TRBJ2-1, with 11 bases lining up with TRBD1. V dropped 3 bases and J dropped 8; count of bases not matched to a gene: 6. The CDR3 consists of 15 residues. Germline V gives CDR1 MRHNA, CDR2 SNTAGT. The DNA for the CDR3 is TGTGCCAGCAGTGAAGCTGGGACAGGGGGGGATGAGCAGTTCTTC. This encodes CASSEAGTGGDEQFF.

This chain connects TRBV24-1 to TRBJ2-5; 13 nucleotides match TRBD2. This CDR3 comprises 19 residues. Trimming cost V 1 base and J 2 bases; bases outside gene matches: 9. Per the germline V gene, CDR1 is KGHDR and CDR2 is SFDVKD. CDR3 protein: CATSDFRGLAGALQETQYF. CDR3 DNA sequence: TGTGCCACCAGTGATTTTCGCGGACTAGCGGGAGCCTTACAAGAGACCCAGTACTTC.

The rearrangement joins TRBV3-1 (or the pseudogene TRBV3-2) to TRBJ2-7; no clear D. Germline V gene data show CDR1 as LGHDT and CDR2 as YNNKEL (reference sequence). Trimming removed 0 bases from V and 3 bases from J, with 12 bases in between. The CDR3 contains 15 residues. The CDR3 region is CASSQDQVGVYEQYV. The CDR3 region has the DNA TGTGCCAGCAGCCAAGATCAAGTAGGCGTCTACGAGCAGTACGTC.

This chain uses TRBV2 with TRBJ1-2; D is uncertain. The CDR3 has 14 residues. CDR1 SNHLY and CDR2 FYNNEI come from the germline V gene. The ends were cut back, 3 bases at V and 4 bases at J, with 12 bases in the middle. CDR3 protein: CASSETQSVYGYTF. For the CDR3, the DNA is TGTGCCAGCAGTGAGACACAAAGCGTCTATGGCTACACCTTC. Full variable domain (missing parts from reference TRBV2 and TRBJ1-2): EPEVTQTPSHQVTQMGQEVILRCVPISNHLYFYWYRQILGQKVEFLVSFYNNEISEKSEIFDDQFSVERPDGSNFTLKIRSTKLEDSAMYFCASSETQSVYGYTFGSGTRLTVV.

As DNA, the CDR3 is TGTGCCAGCAGCCCACGACAGGGGGGTTACGAGCAGTACGTC. This encodes CASSPRQGGYEQYV. This chain connects TRBV7-2 to TRBJ2-7, with 9 bases fitting TRBD1. Germline CDR1 SGHTA, CDR2 FQGNSA. J lost 4 bases, V lost 5 bases, and 6 bases had no gene match. The CDR3 covers 14 residues.

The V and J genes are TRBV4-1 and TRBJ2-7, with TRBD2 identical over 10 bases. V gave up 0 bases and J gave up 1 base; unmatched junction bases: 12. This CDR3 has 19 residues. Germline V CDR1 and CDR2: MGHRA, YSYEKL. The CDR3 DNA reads TGCGCCAGCAGCCAAGATAGGGGAGCGGGGGGGACTCTTTCCTACGAGCAGTACTTC. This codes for CASSQDRGAGGTLSYEQYF.

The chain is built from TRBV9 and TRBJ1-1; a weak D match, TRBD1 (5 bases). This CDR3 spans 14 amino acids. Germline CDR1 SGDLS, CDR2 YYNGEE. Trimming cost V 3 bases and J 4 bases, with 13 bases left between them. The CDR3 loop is CASSAPGGSTEAFF. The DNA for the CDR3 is TGTGCCAGCAGCGCCCCGGGGGGGAGCACTGAAGCTTTCTTT.